The 21 T cell receptor beta chains in this list originate from one sample, sequenced in a study of cytomegalovirus exposure and HLA in healthy donors. The PCR contained 60 Vbeta and 13 Jbeta primers. TCRdb's table, derived via immunoSEQ multiplex PCR, lists solely in-frame clones and lacks some. The sample lists 150,000 or so clones; 60% to 85% were seen once. Sequenced material: PBMCs. The receptors derive from a man in his forties in good health and CMV-seropositive.

The chain recombines TRBV7-2 with TRBJ2-2; 8 bases fit TRBD1. From germline, CDR1 is SGHTA and CDR2 FQGNSA. J lost 5 bases, V lost 4 bases, and 3 bases had no gene match. The CDR3 has 14 amino acids. CDR3 in amino acids: CASSSRQGTGELFF. CDR3 nucleotides: TGTGCCAGCAGCTCGAGACAGGGGACCGGGGAGCTGTTTTTT.

The chain has TRBV27 and TRBJ2-1, with 7 bases lining up with TRBD2. In germline, CDR1 is MNHEY, CDR2 SMNVEV (reference sequence). The CDR3 sequence is 13 residues long. V was pared by 8 bases and J by 3 bases, with 4 bases of the junction left unmatched. The CDR3 sequence is CASRGEVYNEQFF. The CDR3 nucleotides read TGTGCCAGCCGGGGGGAGGTCTACAATGAGCAGTTCTTC.

This clone has just one count. The rearrangement links TRBV19 to TRBJ1-4; D is uncertain. The CDR3 is made up of 14 amino acids. Per the germline V gene, CDR1 is LNHDA and CDR2 is SQIVND (reference sequence). Deletions cut 6 bases from V and 7 bases from J, with 15 bases between. The CDR3 DNA follows: TGTGCCAGTAGAGGAGGTTTCGTAGGTGAAAAACTGTTTTTT. Its translation is CASRGGFVGEKLFF.

The chain recombines TRBV6-5 with TRBJ2-7; TRBD2 aligns across 10 bases. The CDR3 sequence is 15 residues long. V shed 3 bases and J 4 bases; nucleotides not matched to a gene: 6. Germline V gene sequence: CDR1 MNHEY, CDR2 SVGAGI. The CDR3 loop reads CASSYVAGGPYEQYF. For the CDR3, the DNA is TGTGCCAGCAGTTATGTAGCGGGAGGACCTTACGAGCAGTACTTC.

The chain has TRBV19 and TRBJ1-4; D is unclear. Germline V gene data show CDR1 as LNHDA and CDR2 as SQIVND (reference sequence). The CDR3 has 15 residues. V lost 1 base to trimming and J lost 0 bases, with 6 bases between them. In nucleotides, the CDR3 is TGTGCCAGTAGTATAGGCACAGCAACTAATGAAAAACTGTTTTTT. Its protein product is CASSIGTATNEKLFF.

The rearrangement links TRBV19 to TRBJ1-2; a possible D gene is TRBD1 (6 bases). V lost 8 bases and J lost 4, with 14 bases in between. The CDR3 consists of 13 residues. From germline, CDR1 is LNHDA and CDR2 SQIVND (reference sequence). The DNA of the CDR3 is TGTGCCAGTGTGCAGGGGCCTTTCTATGGCTACACCTTC. Amino acid sequence: CASVQGPFYGYTF.

The chain uses TRBV5-6 and TRBJ2-7, with a tentative D call TRBD1 (6 bases). The CDR3 is made up of 15 amino acids. Germline V gives CDR1 SGHDT, CDR2 YYEEEE. Trimming took 6 bases from V and 1 from J, leaving 17 bases between them. The DNA for the CDR3 is TGTGCCAGCACGCTAGGGACAATAAGTTCCTACGAGCAGTACTTC. Translated, it gives CASTLGTISSYEQYF. Full variable domain (remainder filled in from reference TRBV5-6 and TRBJ2-7): DAGVTQSPTHLIKTRGQQVTLRCSPKSGHDTVSWYQQALGQGPQFIFQYYEEEERQRGNFPDRFSGHQFPNYSSELNVNALLLGDSALYLCASTLGTISSYEQYFGPGTRLTVT.

This clone was counted a single time. The rearrangement uses TRBV5-4 and TRBJ1-2; possibly TRBD1 for D (6 bases). CDR3 size: 13 residues. Germline values: CDR1 SGHNT, CDR2 YYREEE (reference sequence). V dropped 1 base and J dropped 8 bases, with 12 bases sitting between them. CDR3 region: CASSLPGAQGYTF. The CDR3 DNA reads TGTGCCAGCAGCTTGCCAGGGGCTCAGGGCTACACCTTC. The full variable domain, in which reference TRBV5-4 and TRBJ1-2 provide the parts outside the CDR3, is ETGVTQSPTHLIKTRGQQVTLRCSSQSGHNTVSWYQQALGQGPQFIFQYYREEENGRGNFPPRFSGLQFPNYSSELNVNALELDDSALYLCASSLPGAQGYTFGSGTRLTVV.

This CDR3 reads CASSPGAEAFF. The CDR3 DNA sequence: TGTGCCAGCAGCCCAGGGGCTGAAGCTTTCTTT. This chain links TRBV7-9 with TRBJ1-1; D is possibly TRBD1 (6 bases). The V end lost 5 bases, the J end lost 6 bases, and 7 bases lay between the germline ends. In germline, CDR1 is SEHNR, CDR2 FQNEAQ (reference sequence). The CDR3 length is 11 residues.

A word on this clone: Other DNA sequences in the sample encode the same CDR3. The J gene is TRBJ1-5, the V gene TRBV7-2; D is perhaps TRBD1 (6 bases). The germline CDR1 and CDR2 sequences are SGHTA and FQGNSA. The CDR3 runs to 14 residues. V was trimmed by 0 bases and J by 4 bases, leaving 7 bases between them. CDR3 amino acids: CASSLAGGNQPQHF. DNA of the CDR3: TGTGCCAGCAGCTTAGCAGGGGGAAATCAGCCCCAGCATTTT.

In this sample, this clone turned up once. The rearrangement uses TRBV27 and TRBJ1-6; a possible D gene is TRBD1 (5 bases). Trimming took 6 bases from V and 14 from J, leaving 20 bases between them. Germline CDR1 is MNHEY and CDR2 is SMNVEV (reference sequence). CDR3 length: 14 amino acids. The CDR3 loop is CASRVAGEYMALHF. DNA of the CDR3: TGTGCCAGCAGAGTGGCGGGGGAGTATATGGCCCTCCACTTT.

This clone turned up a few times. V usage is TRBV7-2 and J usage is TRBJ1-2, with D hard to call. Trimming removed 5 bases at V and 4 bases at J, with 20 bases between. The germline V gene has CDR1 SGHTA and CDR2 FQGNSA. The CDR3 is made up of 16 amino acids. This CDR3 is CASSPGLRGESYGYTF. The CDR3, as DNA: TGTGCCAGCAGCCCCGGGCTGCGGGGAGAGAGCTATGGCTACACCTTC.

The chain combines TRBV28 with TRBJ2-5; TRBD1 matches 7 bases. Germline V gene data show CDR1 as MDHEN and CDR2 as SYDVKM. CDR3 length: 14 amino acids. The junction had 4 bases not matched to a gene; V was cut back by 2 bases and J by 4 bases. The CDR3 region has the DNA TGTGCCAGCAGTTTAGAGGGGGCGGGAGAGACCCAGTACTTC. Its protein is CASSLEGAGETQYF.

The CDR3 here is CASSQDPYQPQHF. The CDR3 DNA reads as TGCGCCAGCAGCCAAGATCCCTATCAGCCCCAGCATTTT. The chain recombines TRBV4-1 with TRBJ1-5, with no clear D. CDR3 size: 13 residues. Trimming stripped 0 bases from V and 5 bases from J, with 5 bases between. In germline, CDR1 is MGHRA, CDR2 YSYEKL.

The chain employs TRBV29-1 and TRBJ2-1; no reliable D call. The ends were cut back, 7 bases at V and 6 bases at J, with 16 bases in the middle. The CDR3 covers 13 residues. The germline V gene encodes CDR1 SQVTM and CDR2 ANQGSEA. The CDR3 DNA reads as TGCAGCGCCGGCACCCGACAAGTCAATGAGCAGTTCTTC. This codes for CSAGTRQVNEQFF.

This rearrangement joins TRBV9 to TRBJ1-2; 10 positions agree with TRBD1. V lost 3 bases and J lost 8; bases outside the gene matches: 10. The germline V gene encodes CDR1 SGDLS and CDR2 YYNGEE. The CDR3 sequence is 15 residues long. The CDR3 nucleotides read TGTGCCAGCAGCGGTACCGGGACAGGGGAAAAAGGCTACACCTTC. Residues: CASSGTGTGEKGYTF. Drawing the rest from reference TRBV9 and TRBJ1-2, the complete variable domain is DSGVTQTPKHLITATGQRVTLRCSPRSGDLSVYWYQQSLDQGLQFLIQYYNGEERAKGNILERFSAQQFPDLHSELNLSSLELGDSALYFCASSGTGTGEKGYTFGSGTRLTVV.

The genes are TRBV4-3 and TRBJ2-7; D remains unclear. The ends were cut back, 4 bases at V and 4 bases at J, with 11 bases in the middle. Germline values: CDR1 LGHNA, CDR2 YSLEER. This CDR3 region has 13 residues. As DNA, the CDR3 is TGCGCCAGCAGCCCCACCACACAGTACGAGCAGTACTTC. This codes for CASSPTTQYEQYF.

In DNA, the CDR3 is TGTGCCAGCAGCTTAGTCCCGACTAGCGGTTACAATGAGCAGTTCTTC. It codes for CASSLVPTSGYNEQFF. This chain uses TRBV11-2 with TRBJ2-1; TRBD2 aligns across 9 bases. CDR1 SGHAT and CDR2 FQNNGV come from the germline V gene. V was clipped by 1 base and J by 4 bases; unmatched bases: 5. The CDR3 is 16 amino acids.

The DNA for the CDR3 is TGTGCCAGCAGTGAGCTCACTCTAGCTGAGCAGTACTTC. It specifies CASSELTLAEQYF. This sequence joins TRBV6-1 and TRBJ2-7; maybe TRBD2 (5 bases). This CDR3 contains 13 residues. Germline CDR1 reads MNHNS; CDR2 reads SASEGT. V was trimmed by 3 bases and J by 7 bases, leaving 13 bases between them.

CDR3 region: CASSTGAEGSQETQYF. In DNA form, the CDR3 reads TGTGCCAGCAGCACTGGAGCAGAGGGAAGCCAAGAGACCCAGTACTTC. The rearrangement uses TRBV5-4 and TRBJ2-5; TRBD2 might be the D (5 bases). Germline-derived CDR1 and CDR2 are SGHNT and YYREEE (reference sequence). The CDR3 consists of 16 residues. Trimming cost V 4 bases and J 1 base, with 17 bases left between them.

J is TRBJ1-4 and V is TRBV18; tentatively, D is TRBD1 (5 bases). The germline V and J ends were trimmed by 5 bases and 5 bases, with 9 bases remaining between them. Germline V CDR1 and CDR2: KGHSH, LQKENI. The CDR3 runs to 13 residues. Written as DNA, the CDR3 is TGTGCCAGCTCAAGGGGTCGGAATGAAAAACTGTTTTTT. Encoded protein: CASSRGRNEKLFF.